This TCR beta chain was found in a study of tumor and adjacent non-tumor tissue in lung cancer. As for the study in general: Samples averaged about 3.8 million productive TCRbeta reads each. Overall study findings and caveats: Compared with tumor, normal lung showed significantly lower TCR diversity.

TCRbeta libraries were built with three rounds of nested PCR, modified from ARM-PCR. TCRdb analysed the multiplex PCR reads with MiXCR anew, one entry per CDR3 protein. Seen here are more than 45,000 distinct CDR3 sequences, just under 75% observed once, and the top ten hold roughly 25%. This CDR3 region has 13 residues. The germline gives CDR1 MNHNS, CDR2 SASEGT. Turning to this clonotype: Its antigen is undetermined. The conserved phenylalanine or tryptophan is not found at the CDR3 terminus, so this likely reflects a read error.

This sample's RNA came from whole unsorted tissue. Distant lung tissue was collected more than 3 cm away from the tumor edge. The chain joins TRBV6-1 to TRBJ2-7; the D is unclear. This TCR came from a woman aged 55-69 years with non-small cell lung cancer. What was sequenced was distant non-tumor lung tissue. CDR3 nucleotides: TGTGCCAGCAGTGAAGGAGCCGCCTACAAGCAGTACCTC. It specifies CASSEGAAYKQYL.